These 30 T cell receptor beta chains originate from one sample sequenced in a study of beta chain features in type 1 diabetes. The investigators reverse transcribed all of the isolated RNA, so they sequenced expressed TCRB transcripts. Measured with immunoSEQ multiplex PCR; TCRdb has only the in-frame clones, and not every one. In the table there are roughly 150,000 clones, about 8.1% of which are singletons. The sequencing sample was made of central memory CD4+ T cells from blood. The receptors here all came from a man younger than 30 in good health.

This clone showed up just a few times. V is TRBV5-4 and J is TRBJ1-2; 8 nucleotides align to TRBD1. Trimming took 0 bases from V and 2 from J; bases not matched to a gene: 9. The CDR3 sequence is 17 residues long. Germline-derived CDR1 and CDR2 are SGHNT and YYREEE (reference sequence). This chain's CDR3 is CASSLVRRGRGNYGYTF. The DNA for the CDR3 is TGTGCCAGCAGCTTGGTTCGCAGGGGGCGCGGGAACTATGGCTACACCTTC.

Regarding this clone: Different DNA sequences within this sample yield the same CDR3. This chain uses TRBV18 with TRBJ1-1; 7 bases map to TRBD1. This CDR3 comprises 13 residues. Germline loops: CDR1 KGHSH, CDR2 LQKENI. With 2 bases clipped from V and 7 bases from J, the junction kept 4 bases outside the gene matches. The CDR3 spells CASSPNRDSEAFF. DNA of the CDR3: TGTGCCAGCTCACCAAACAGGGACAGTGAAGCTTTCTTT.

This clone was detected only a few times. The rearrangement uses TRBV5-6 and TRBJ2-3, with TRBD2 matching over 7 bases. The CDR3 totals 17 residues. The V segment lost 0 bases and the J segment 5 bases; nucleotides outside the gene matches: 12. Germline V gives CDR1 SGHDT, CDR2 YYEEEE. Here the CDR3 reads CASSLEGGAWSGDTQYF. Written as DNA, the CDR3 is TGTGCCAGCAGCTTGGAGGGAGGGGCTTGGTCGGGAGATACGCAGTATTTT.

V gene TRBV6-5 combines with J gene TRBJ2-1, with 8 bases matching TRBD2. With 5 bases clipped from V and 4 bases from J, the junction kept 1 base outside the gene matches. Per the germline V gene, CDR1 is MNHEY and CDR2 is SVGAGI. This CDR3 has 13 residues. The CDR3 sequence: CASSRLAYNEQFF. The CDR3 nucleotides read TGTGCCAGCAGTAGACTAGCGTACAATGAGCAGTTCTTC.

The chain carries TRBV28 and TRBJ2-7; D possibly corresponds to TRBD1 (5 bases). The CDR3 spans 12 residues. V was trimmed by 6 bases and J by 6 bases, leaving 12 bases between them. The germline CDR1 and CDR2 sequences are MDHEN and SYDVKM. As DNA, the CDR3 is TGTGCCAGCAGGTCCAGGGTTCGCGAGCAGTACTTC. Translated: CASRSRVREQYF.

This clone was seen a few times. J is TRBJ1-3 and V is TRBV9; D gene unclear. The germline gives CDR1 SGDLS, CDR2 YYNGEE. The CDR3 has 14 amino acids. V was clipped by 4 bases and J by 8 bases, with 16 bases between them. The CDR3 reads CASSPRILTDTIYF. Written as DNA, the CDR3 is TGTGCCAGCAGCCCGCGGATTTTAACGGACACCATATATTTT. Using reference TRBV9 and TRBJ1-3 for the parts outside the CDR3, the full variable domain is DSGVTQTPKHLITATGQRVTLRCSPRSGDLSVYWYQQSLDQGLQFLIQYYNGEERAKGNILERFSAQQFPDLHSELNLSSLELGDSALYFCASSPRILTDTIYFGEGSWLTVV.

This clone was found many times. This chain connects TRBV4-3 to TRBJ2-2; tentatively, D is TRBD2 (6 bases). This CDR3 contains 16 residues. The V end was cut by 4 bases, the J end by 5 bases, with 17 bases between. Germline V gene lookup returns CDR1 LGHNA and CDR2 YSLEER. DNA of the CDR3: TGCGCCAGCAGCCCTCGAGGAGGGCCTCAGACCGGGGAGCTGTTTTTT. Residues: CASSPRGGPQTGELFF.

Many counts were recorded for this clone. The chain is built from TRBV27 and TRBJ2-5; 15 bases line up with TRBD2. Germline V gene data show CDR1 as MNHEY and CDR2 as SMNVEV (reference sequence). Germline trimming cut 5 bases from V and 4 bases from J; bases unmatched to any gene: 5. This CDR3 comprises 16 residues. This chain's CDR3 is CASSIGTSGRRETQYF. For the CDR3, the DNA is TGTGCCAGCAGTATTGGGACTAGCGGGAGGAGAGAGACCCAGTACTTC.

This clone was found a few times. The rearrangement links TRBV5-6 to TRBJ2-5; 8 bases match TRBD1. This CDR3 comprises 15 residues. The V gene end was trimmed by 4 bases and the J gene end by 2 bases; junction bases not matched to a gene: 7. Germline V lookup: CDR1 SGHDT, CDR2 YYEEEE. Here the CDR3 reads CASSGGTGGQETQYF. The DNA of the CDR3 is TGTGCCAGCAGCGGGGGGACAGGAGGTCAAGAGACCCAGTACTTC.

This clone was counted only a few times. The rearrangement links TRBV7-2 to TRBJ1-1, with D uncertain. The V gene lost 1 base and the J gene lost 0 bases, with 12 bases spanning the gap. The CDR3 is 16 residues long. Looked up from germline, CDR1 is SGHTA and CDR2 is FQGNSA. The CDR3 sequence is CASSLGVLRMNTEAFF. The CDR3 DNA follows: TGTGCCAGCAGCTTAGGAGTTCTGCGGATGAACACTGAAGCTTTCTTT.

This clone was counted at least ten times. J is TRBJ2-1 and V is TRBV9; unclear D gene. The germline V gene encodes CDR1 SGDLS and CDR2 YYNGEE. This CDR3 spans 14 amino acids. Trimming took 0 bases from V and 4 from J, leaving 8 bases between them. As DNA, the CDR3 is TGTGCCAGCAGCGTAGGCGGAAAGTACAATGAGCAGTTCTTC. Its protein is CASSVGGKYNEQFF.

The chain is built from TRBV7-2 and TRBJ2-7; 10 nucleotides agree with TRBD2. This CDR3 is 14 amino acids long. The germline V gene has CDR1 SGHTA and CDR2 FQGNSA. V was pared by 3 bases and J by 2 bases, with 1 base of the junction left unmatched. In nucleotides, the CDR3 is TGTGCCAGCAGCTTGAGCGGGAGGGCCTACGAGCAGTACTTC. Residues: CASSLSGRAYEQYF.

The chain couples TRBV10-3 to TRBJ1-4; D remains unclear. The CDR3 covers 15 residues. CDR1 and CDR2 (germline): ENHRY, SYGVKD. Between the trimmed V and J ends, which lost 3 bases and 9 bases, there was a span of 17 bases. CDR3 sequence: CAISESANYNQKLFF. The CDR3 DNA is TGTGCCATCAGTGAATCGGCAAACTATAACCAAAAACTGTTTTTT.

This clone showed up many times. The CDR3, as DNA: TGCGCCAGTCACAGAGAAGATACGCAGTATTTT. Amino acids: CASHREDTQYF. V usage is TRBV5-1 and J usage is TRBJ2-3; D is uncertain. This CDR3 comprises 11 residues. The germline CDR1 and CDR2 sequences are SGHRS and YFSETQ. Deletions cut 8 bases from V and 5 bases from J, with 9 bases between.

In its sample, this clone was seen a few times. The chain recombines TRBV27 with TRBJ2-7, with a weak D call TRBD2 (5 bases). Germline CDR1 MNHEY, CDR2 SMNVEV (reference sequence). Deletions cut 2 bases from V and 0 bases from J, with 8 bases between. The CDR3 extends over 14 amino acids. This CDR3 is CASSLRDPSYEQYF. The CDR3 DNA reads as TGTGCCAGCAGTTTACGGGATCCCTCCTACGAGCAGTACTTC.

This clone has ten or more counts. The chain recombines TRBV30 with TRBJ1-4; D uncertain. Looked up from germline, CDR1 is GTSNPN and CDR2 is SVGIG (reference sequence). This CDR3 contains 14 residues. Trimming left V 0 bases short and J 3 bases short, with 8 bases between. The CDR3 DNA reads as TGTGCCTGGAGTGTATGGCATTCTAATGAAAAACTGTTTTTT. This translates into CAWSVWHSNEKLFF.

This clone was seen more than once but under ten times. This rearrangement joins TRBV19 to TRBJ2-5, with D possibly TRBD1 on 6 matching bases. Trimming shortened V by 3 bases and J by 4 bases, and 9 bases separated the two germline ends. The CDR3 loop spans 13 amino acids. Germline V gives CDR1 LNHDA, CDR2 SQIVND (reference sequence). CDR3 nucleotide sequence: TGTGCCAGTAGTATGACAGGAGCAGAGACCCAGTACTTC. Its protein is CASSMTGAETQYF. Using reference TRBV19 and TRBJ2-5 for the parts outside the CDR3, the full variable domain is DGGITQSPKYLFRKEGQNVTLSCEQNLNHDAMYWYRQDPGQGLRLIYYSQIVNDFQKGDIAEGYSVSREKKESFPLTVTSAQKNPTAFYLCASSMTGAETQYFGPGTRLLVL.

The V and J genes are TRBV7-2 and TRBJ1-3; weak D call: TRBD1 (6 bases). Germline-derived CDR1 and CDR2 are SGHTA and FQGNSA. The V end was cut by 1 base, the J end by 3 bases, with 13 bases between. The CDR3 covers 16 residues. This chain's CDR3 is CASSLERGARGNTIYF. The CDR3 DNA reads TGTGCCAGCAGCTTAGAACGGGGGGCGCGTGGAAACACCATATATTTT.

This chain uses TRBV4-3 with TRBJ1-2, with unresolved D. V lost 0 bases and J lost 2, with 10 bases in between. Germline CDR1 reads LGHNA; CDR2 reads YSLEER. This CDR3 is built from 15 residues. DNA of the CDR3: TGCGCCAGCAGCCAAGACTACGCCGAAAACTATGGCTACACCTTC. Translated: CASSQDYAENYGYTF.

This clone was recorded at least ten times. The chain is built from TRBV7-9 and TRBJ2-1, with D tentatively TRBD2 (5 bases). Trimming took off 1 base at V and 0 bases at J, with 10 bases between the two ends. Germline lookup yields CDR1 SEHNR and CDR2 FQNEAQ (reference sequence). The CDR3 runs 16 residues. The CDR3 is CASSLGLAFSYNEQFF. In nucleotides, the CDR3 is TGTGCCAGCAGCTTAGGTTTAGCGTTCTCCTACAATGAGCAGTTCTTC.

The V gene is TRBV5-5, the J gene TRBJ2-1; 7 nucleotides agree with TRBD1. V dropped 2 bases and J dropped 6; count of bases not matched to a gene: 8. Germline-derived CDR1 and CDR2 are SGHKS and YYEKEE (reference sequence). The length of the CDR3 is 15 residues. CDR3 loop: CASSFFDRVGNEQFF. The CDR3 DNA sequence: TGTGCCAGCAGCTTCTTTGACAGGGTTGGCAATGAGCAGTTCTTC.

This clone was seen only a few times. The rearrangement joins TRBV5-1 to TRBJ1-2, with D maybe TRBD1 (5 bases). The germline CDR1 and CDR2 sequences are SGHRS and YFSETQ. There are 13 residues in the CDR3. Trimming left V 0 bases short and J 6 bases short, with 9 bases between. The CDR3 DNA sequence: TGCGCCAGCAGCTTGGAAGGGGTCCATGGCTACACCTTC. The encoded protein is CASSLEGVHGYTF.

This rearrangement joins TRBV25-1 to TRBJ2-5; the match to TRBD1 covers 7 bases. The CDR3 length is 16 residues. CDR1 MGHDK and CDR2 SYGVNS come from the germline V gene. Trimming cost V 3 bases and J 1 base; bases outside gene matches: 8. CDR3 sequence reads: CASSDPRDSPQETQYF. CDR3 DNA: TGTGCCAGCAGTGATCCCCGGGACAGCCCCCAAGAGACCCAGTACTTC.

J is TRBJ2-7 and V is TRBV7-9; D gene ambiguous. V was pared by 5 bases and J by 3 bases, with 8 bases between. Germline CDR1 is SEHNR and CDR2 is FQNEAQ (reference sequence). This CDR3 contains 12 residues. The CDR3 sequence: CASSRSSYEQYF. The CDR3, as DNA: TGTGCCAGCAGCCGGAGTAGCTACGAGCAGTACTTC.

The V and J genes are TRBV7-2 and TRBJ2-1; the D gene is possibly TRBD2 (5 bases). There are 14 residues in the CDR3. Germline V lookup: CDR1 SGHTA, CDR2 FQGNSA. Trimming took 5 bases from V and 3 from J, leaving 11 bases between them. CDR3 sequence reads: CASSPHRDYNEQFF. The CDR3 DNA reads TGTGCCAGCAGCCCCCACCGGGACTACAATGAGCAGTTCTTC.

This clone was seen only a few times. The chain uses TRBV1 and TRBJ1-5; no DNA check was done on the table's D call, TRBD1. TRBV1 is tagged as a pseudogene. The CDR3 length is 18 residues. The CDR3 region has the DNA TGCACCAGCAGCCATAATCGGACAGGGGCTTATAGCAATCAGCCCCAGCATTTT. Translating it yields CTSSHNRTGAYSNQPQHF.

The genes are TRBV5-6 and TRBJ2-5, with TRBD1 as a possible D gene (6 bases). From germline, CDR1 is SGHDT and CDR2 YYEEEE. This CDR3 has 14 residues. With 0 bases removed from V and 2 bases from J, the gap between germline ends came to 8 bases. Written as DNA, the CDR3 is TGTGCCAGCAGCTTGGGGACAGTACAAGAGACCCAGTACTTC. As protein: CASSLGTVQETQYF.

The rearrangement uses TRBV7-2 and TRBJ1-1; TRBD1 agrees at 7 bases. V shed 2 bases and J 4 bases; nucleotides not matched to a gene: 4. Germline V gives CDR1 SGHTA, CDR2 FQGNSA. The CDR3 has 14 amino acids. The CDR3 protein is CASSLYQGGTEAFF. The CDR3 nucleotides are TGTGCCAGCAGCTTATATCAGGGGGGCACTGAAGCTTTCTTT.

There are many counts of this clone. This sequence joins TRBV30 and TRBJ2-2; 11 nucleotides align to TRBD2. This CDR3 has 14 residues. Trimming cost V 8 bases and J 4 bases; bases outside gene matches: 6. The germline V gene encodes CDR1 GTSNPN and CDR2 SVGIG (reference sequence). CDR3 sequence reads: CALLAGGRTGELFF. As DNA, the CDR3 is TGTGCCCTGCTAGCGGGGGGACGCACCGGGGAGCTGTTTTTT.

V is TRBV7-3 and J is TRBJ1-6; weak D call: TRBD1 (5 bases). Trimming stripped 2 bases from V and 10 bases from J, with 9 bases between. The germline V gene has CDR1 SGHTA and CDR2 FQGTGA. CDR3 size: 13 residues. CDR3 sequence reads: CASSLQGRSPLHF. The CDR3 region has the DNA TGTGCCAGCAGCTTACAGGGAAGGTCACCCCTCCACTTT.